This TCR beta chain was recovered during a study of blood T cells in healthy people across ages. Points from the study as a whole: Long-lived and aged donors differed, with more naive CD4+ cells and higher diversity in the long-lived. Strong correlation was found linking TCR beta diversity to naive T cell percentage.

The second PCR ran about 6 to 12 cycles with a sample-barcoded 5' primer and J-beta primers. Using its own MiXCR run on the 5' RACE reads, TCRdb lists one record per CDR3 protein. Of roughly 800,000 distinct CDR3 sequences listed, around a quarter were seen once; the top ten hold more than 7.5%. Unmatched junction bases numbered 12, after V lost 1 base and J lost 5 bases. Per germline, CDR1 MNHEY and CDR2 SVGAGI. This CDR3 contains 18 residues. Of note for this clonotype: What it binds is not known.

This sample was also put to use in a study of T cells of mothers and their children. That investigation notes: Comparable shaping of TCR recombination output by thymic selection was observed in related and unrelated pairs.

J is TRBJ1-4 and V is TRBV6-5; 8 bases align to TRBD1. The sample comprised blood. The origin of this receptor is a boy under 18 in good health. CDR3 DNA: TGTGCCAGCAGTTACTTGAAAAGGGACAGGAGCCGAAATGAAAAACTGTTTTTT. Translated: CASSYLKRDRSRNEKLFF.